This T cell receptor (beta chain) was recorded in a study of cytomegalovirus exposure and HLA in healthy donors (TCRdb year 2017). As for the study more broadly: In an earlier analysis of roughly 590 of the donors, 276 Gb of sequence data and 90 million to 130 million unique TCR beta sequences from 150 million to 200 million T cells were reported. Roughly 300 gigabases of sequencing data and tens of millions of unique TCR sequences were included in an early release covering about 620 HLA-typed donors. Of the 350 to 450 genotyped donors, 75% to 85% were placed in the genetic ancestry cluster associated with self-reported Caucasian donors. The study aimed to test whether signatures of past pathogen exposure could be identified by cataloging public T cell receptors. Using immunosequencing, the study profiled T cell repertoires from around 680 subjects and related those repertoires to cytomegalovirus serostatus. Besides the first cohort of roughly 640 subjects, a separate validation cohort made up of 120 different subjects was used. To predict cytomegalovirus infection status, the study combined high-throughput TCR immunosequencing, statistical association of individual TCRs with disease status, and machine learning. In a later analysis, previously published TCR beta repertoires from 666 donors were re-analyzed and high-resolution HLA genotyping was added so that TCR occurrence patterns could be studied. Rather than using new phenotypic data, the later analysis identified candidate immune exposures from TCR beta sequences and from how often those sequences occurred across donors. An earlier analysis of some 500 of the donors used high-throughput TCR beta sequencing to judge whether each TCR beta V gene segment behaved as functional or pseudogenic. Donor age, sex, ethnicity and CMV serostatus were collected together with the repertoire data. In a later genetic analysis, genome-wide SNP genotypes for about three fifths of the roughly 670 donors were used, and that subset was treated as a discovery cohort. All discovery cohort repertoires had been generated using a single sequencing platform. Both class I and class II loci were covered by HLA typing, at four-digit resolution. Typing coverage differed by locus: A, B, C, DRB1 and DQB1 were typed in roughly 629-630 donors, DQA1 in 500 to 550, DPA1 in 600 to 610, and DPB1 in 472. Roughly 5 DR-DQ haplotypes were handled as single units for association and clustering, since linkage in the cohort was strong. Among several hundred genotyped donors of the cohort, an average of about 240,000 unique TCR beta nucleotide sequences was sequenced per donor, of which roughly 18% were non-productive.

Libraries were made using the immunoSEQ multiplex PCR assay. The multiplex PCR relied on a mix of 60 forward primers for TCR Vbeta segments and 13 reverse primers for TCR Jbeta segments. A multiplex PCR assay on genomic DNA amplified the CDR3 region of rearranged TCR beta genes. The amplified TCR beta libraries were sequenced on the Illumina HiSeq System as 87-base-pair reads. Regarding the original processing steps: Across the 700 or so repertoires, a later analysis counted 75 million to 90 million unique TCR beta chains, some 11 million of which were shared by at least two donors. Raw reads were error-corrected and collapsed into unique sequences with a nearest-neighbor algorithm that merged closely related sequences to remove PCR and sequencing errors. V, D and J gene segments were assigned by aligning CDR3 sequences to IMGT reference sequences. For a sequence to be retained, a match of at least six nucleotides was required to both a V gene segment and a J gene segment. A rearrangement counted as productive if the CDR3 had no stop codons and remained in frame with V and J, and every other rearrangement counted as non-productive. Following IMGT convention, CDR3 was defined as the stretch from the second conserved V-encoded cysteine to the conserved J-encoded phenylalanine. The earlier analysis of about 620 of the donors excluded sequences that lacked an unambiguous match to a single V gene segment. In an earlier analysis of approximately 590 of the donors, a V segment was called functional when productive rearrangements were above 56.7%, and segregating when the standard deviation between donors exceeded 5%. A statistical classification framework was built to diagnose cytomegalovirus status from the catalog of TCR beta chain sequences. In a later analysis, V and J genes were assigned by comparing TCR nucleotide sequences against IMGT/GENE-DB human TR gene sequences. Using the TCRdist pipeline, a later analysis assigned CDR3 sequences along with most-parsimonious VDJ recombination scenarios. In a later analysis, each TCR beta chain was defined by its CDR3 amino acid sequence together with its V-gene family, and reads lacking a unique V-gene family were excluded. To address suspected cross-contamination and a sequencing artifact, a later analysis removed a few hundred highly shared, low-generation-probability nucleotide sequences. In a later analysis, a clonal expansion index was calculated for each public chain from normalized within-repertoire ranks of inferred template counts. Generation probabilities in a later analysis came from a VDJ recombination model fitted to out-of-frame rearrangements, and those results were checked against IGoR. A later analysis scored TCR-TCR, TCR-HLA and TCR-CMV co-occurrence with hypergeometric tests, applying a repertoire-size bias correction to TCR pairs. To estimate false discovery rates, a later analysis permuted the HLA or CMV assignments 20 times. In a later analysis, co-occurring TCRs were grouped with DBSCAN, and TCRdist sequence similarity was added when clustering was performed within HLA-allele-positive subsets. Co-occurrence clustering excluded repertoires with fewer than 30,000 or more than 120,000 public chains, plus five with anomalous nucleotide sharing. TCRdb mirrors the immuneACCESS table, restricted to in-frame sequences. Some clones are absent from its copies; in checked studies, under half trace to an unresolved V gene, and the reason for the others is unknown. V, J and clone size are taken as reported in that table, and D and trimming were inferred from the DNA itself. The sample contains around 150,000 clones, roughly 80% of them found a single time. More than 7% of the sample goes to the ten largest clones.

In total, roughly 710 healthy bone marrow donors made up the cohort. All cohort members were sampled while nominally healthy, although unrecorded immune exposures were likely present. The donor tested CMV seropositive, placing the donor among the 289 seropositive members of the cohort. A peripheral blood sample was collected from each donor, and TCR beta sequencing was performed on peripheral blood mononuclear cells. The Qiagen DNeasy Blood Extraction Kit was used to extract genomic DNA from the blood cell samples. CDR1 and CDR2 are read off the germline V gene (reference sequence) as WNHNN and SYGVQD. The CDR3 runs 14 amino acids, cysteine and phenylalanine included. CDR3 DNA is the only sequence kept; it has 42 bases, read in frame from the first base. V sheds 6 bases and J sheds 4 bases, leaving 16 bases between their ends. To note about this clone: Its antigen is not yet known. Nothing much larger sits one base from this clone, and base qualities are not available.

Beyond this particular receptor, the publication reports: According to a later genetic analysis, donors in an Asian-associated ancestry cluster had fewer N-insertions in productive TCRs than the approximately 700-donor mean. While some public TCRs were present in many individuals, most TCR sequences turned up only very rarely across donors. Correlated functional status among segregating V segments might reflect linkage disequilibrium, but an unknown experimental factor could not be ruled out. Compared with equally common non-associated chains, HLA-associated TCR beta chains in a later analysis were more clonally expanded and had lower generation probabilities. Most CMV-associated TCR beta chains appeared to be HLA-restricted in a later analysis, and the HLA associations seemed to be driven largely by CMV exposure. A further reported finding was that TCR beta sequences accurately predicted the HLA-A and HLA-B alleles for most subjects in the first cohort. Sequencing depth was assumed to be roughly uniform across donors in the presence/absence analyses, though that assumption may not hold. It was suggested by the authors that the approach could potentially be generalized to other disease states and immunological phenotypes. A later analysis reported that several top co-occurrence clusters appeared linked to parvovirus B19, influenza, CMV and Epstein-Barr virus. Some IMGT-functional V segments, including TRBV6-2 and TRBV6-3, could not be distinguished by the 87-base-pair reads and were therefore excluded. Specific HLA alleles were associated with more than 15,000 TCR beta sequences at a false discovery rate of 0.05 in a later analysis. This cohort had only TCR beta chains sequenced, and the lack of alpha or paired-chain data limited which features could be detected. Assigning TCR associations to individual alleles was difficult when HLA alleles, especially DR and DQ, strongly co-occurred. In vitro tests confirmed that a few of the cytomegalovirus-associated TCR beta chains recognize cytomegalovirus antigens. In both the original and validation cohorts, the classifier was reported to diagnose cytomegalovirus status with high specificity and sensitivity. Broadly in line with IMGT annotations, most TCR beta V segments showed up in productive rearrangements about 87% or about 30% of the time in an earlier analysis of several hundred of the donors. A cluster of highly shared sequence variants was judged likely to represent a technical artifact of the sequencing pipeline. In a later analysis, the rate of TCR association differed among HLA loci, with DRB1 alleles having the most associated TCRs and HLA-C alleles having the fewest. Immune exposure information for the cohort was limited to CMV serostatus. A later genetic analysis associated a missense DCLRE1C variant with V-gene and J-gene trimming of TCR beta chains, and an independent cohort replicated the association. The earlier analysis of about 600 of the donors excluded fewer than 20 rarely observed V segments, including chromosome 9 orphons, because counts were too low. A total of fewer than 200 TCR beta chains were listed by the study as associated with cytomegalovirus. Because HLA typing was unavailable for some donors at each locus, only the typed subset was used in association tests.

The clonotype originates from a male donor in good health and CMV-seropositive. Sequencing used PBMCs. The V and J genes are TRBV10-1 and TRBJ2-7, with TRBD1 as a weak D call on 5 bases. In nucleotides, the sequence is TGCGCCAGCAGCCCCCGGACAAGCTCTTACGAGCAGTACTTC. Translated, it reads CASSPRTSSYEQYF.